This T cell receptor (beta chain) appears in the sequencing data of a study of blood T cells in healthy people across ages. Study results and limitations: The recorded TCR beta diversity per million T cells decreased in a roughly linear manner with age.

The authors ran a second PCR of roughly 6 to 12 cycles using a sample-barcoded 5' primer and a J-beta primer mix. TCRdb called the 5' RACE reads again in MiXCR, with one record for every CDR3 protein. The sample contains over a million distinct CDR3 sequences, about 45% of which appear only once. Trimming cost V 2 bases and J 2 bases; bases outside gene matches: 6. This CDR3 is built from 16 residues. Per germline, CDR1 SGHVS and CDR2 FQNEAQ. Note on this clonotype: What it recognizes is unknown.

For every donor, a draw yielded approximately 9.9 milliliters of peripheral blood. Sequencing input: blood. The receptor was isolated from a woman aged 18-29 years in good health. The rearrangement links TRBV7-8 to TRBJ2-7; 10 nucleotides align to TRBD2. The CDR3 bases are TGTGCCAGCAGCTTAACTCCTAGCGGGGGAACCTACGAGCAGTACTTC. Protein: CASSLTPSGGTYEQYF. The variable domain in full, completed from reference TRBV7-8 and TRBJ2-7, reads GAGVSQSPRYKVAKRGQDVALRCDPISGHVSLFWYQQALGQGPEFLTYFQNEAQLDKSGLPSDRFFAERPEGSVSTLKIQRTQQEDSAVYLCASSLTPSGGTYEQYFGPGTRLTVT.